The 6 T cell receptor beta chains below were found in one sample sequenced in a study of vaccination effects on CD4 cells after COVID-19 (dated by TCRdb to the early 2020s). Their antigens remain unidentified. In the ViraFEST assay, PBMC were stimulated with viral peptide pools, and antigen-specific CD4+ T cell clonotypes were then identified by expansion using TCR sequencing. After 10 days of culture, CD4+ T cells were isolated with the EasySep CD4+ T cell isolation kit. Participants received two doses of either the BNT162b2 or the mRNA-1273 mRNA SARS-CoV-2 vaccine. Library construction relied on the immunoSEQ multiplex PCR assay. Sourced from immuneACCESS, this table was stored by TCRdb with only in-frame sequences that have V and J called. A share of the clones is absent; for the studies checked, an unresolved V gene accounts for under half, and the remainder has no known explanation. The sample data list more than 9,000 clones, and about 72% of these were observed just once. Together, the top ten hold about 8.1% of the sample.

Sequenced here: CD4+ T cells from PBMCs cultured with SARS-CoV-2 spike peptides, sampled after COVID-19 vaccination. Explained via the paper, the cell subset or site label denotes: SARS-CoV-2 spike overlapping peptide pool stimulation. These receptors were collected from a human donor who received a COVID-19 vaccine.

Judged by abundance, this clone is large. This chain joins TRBV18 and TRBJ1-6; no clear D. This CDR3 has 13 residues. Germline loops: CDR1 KGHSH, CDR2 LQKENI. Trimming shortened V by 4 bases and J by 7 bases, and 8 bases separated the two germline ends. CDR3 region: CASSQAGNSPLHF. The CDR3 DNA reads TGTGCCAGCTCACAGGCAGGAAATTCACCCCTCCACTTT.

This clone was seen just once. This chain uses TRBV2 with TRBJ2-1; 13 bases match TRBD2. The germline gives CDR1 SNHLY, CDR2 FYNNEI. The CDR3 is 16 amino acids. The junction had 9 bases not matched to a gene; V was cut back by 6 bases and J by 7 bases. The CDR3 sequence: CASRRLAGGFANEQFF. The CDR3 region has the DNA TGTGCCAGCAGGCGACTAGCGGGAGGTTTCGCGAATGAGCAGTTCTTC. Drawing the rest from reference TRBV2 and TRBJ2-1, the complete variable domain is EPEVTQTPSHQVTQMGQEVILRCVPISNHLYFYWYRQILGQKVEFLVSFYNNEISEKSEIFDDQFSVERPDGSNFTLKIRSTKLEDSAMYFCASRRLAGGFANEQFFGPGTRLTVL.

V usage is TRBV5-5 and J usage is TRBJ2-4; D remains ambiguous. Trimming removed 0 bases from V and 0 bases from J, with 10 bases in between. From germline, CDR1 is SGHKS and CDR2 YYEKEE (reference sequence). The CDR3 loop spans 16 amino acids. CDR3 protein: CASSLDGTLAKNIQYF. The CDR3 bases are TGTGCCAGCAGCTTGGATGGCACACTAGCCAAAAACATTCAGTACTTC.

The chain carries TRBV5-1 and TRBJ1-1; TRBD1 matches at 7 bases. Germline V gene lookup returns CDR1 SGHRS and CDR2 YFSETQ. The length of the CDR3 is 17 residues. The J segment lost 3 bases and the V segment lost 4 bases, leaving 15 bases of the junction unmatched. In DNA form, the CDR3 reads TGCGCCAGCAGCCAACCGGACAGGAAGGGGAAAGACACTGAAGCTTTCTTT. It is translated as CASSQPDRKGKDTEAFF.

The chain combines TRBV19 with TRBJ2-1, with 16 bases lining up with TRBD2. This CDR3 is 16 amino acids long. Germline assignment: CDR1 LNHDA and CDR2 SQIVND (reference sequence). Germline trimming cut 8 bases from V and 3 bases from J; bases unmatched to any gene: 4. CDR3 amino acids: CASGGTSGRVYNEQFF. CDR3 in DNA: TGTGCCAGTGGAGGGACTAGCGGGAGGGTCTACAATGAGCAGTTCTTC.

The chain is built from TRBV6-5 and TRBJ1-5; 7 nucleotides match TRBD1. With V trimmed by 6 bases and J by 8 bases, 7 bases remained unmatched. The V gene's germline CDR1 is MNHEY and CDR2 SVGAGI. This CDR3 region has 13 residues. The DNA for the CDR3 is TGTGCCAGCAGAAGACAGGGTATTGAGCCCCAGCATTTT. Its translation: CASRRQGIEPQHF.